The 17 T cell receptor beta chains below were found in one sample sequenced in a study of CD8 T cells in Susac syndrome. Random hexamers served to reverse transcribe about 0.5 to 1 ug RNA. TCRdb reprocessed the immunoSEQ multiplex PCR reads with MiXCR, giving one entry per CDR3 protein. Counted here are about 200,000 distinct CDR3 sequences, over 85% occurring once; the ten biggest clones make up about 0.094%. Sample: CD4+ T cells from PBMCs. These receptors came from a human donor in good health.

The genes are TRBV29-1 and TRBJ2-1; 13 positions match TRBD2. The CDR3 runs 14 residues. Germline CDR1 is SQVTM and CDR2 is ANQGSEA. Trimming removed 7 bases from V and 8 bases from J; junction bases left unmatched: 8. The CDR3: CSARGTSGVDEQFF. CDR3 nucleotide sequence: TGCAGCGCTCGAGGGACTAGCGGGGTTGATGAGCAGTTCTTC.

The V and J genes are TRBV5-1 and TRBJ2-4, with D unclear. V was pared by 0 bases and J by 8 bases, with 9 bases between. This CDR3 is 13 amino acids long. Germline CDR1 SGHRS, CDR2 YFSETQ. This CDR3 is CASSLEGRDIQYF. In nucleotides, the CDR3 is TGCGCCAGCAGCTTGGAGGGCCGAGACATTCAGTACTTC.

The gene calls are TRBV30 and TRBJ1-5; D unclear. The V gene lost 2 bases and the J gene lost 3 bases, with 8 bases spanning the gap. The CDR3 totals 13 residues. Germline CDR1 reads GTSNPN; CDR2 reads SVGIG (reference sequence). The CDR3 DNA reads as TGTGCCTGGAGTAAGGAGTACAATCAGCCCCAGCATTTT. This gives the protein CAWSKEYNQPQHF.

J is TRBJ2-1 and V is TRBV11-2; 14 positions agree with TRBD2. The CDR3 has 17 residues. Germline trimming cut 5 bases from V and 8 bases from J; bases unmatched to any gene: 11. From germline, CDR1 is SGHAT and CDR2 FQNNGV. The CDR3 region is CASSRTGLAGGTDEQFF. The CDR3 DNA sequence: TGTGCCAGCAGCCGAACCGGACTAGCGGGAGGTACGGATGAGCAGTTCTTC.

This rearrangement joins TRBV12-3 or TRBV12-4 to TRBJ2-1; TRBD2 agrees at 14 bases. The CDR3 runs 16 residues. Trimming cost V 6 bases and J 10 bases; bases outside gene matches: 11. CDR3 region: CASRSPGLAGVSEQFF. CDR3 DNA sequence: TGTGCCAGCAGATCACCGGGACTAGCGGGAGTATCGGAGCAGTTCTTC.

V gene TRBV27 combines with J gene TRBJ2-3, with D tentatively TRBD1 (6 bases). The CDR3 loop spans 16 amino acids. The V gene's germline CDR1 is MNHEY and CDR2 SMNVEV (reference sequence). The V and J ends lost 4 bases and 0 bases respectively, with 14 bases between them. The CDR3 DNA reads TGTGCCAGCAGTTGGAACCGGGACACGAGCACAGATACGCAGTATTTT. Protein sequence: CASSWNRDTSTDTQYF.

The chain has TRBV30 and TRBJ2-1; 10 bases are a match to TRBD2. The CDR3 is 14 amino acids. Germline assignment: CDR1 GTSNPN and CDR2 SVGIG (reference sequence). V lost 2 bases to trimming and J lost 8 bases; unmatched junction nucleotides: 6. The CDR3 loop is CAWSILAGVYEQFF. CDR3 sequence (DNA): TGTGCCTGGAGTATCCTAGCGGGAGTCTATGAGCAGTTCTTC.

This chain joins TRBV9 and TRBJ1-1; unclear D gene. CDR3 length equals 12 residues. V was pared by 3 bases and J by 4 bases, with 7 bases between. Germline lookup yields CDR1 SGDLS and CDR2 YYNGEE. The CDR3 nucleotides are TGTGCCAGCAGCGGTAGGGCCACTGAAGCTTTCTTT. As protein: CASSGRATEAFF.

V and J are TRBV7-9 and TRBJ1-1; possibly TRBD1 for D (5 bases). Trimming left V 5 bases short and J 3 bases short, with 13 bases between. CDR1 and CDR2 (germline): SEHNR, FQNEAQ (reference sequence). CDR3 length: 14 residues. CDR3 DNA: TGTGCCAGCAGCCCGAAGGGGCCGGACACTGAAGCTTTCTTT. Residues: CASSPKGPDTEAFF.

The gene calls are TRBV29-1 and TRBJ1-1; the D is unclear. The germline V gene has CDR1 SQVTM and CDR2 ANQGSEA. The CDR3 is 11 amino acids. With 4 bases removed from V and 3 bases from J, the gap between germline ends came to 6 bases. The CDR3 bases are TGCAGCGTTGTACTGGACACTGAAGCTTTCTTT. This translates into CSVVLDTEAFF.

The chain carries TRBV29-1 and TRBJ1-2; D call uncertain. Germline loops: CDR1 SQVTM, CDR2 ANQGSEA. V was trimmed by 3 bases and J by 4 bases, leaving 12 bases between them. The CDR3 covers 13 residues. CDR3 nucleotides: TGCAGCGTTGATGAACAGAGAGGCTATGGCTACACCTTC. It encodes CSVDEQRGYGYTF.

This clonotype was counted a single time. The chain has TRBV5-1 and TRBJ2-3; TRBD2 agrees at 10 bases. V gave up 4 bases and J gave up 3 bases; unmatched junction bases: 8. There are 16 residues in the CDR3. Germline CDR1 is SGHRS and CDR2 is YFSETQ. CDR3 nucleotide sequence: TGCGCCAGCAGCCCGGCCGGGACTAGCGTGACAGATACGCAGTATTTT. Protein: CASSPAGTSVTDTQYF.

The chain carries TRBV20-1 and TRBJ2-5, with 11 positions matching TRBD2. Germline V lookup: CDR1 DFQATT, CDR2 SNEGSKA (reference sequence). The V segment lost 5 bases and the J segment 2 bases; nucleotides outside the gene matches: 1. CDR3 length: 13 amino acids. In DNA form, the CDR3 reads TGCAGTGCTCGACTAGCGGGGCAAGAGACCCAGTACTTC. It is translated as CSARLAGQETQYF.

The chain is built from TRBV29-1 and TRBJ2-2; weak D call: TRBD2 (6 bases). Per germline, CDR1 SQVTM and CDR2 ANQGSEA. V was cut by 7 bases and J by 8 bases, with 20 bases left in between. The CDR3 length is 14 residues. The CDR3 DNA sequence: TGCAGCGGGAGGGTCGGGATCATAATGGGGGAGCTGTTTTTT. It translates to CSGRVGIIMGELFF.

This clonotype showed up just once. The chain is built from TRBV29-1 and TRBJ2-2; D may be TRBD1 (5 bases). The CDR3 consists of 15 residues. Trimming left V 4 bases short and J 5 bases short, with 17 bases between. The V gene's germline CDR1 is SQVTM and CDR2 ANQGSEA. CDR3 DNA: TGCAGCGTTGCCACAGCTCAAACAGGAACCGGGGAGCTGTTTTTT. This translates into CSVATAQTGTGELFF.

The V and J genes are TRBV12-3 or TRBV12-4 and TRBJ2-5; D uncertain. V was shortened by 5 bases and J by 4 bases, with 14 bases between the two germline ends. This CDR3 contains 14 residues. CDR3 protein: CASSPLASGETQYF. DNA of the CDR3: TGTGCCAGCAGTCCCCTTGCATCTGGAGAGACCCAGTACTTC.

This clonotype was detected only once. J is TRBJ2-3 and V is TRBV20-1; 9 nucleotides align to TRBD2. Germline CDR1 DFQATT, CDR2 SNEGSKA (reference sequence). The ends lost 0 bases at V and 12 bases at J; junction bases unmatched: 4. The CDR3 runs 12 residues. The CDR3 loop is CSARDRLAGQYF. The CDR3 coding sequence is TGCAGTGCTAGAGATCGGCTAGCGGGACAGTATTTT.